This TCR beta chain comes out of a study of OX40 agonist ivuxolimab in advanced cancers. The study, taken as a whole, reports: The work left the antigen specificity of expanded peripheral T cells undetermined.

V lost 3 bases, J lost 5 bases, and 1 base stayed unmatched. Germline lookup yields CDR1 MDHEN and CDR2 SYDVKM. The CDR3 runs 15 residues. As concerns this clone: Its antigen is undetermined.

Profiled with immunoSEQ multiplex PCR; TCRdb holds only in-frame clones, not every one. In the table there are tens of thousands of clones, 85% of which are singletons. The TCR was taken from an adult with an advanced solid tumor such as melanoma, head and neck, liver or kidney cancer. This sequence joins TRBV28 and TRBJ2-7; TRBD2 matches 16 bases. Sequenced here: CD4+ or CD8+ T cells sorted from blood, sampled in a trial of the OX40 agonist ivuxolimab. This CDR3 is CASSFGTSGGDEQYF. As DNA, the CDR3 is TGTGCCAGCAGTTTCGGGACTAGCGGGGGGGACGAGCAGTACTTC.